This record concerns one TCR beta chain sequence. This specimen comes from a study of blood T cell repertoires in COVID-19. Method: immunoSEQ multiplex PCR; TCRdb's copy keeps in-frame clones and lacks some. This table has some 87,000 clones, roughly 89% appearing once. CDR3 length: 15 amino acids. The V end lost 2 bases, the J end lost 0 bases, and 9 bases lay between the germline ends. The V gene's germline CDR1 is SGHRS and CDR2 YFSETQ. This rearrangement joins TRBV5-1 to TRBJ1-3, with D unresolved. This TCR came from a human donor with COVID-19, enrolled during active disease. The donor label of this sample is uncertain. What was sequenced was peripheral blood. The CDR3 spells CASSLLASSGNTIYF. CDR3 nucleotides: TGCGCCAGCAGCTTACTCGCAAGCTCTGGAAACACCATATATTTT.